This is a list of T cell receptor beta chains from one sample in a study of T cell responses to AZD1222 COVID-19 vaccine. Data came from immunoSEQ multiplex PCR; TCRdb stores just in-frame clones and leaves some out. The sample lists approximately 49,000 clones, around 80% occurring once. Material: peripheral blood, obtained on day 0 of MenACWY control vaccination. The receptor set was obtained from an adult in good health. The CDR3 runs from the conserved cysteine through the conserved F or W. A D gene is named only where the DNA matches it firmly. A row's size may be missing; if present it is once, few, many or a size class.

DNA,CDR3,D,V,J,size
TGTGCCAGCAACCCCTGGGGGCATTTAGACTCCTCTGGGGCCAACGTCCTGACTTTC,CASNPWGHLDSSGANVLTF,NA,TRBV11-2,TRBJ2-6,NA
TGTGCCAGCAGCCCGGACCGAGGCTATGGCTACACCTTC,CASSPDRGYGYTF,NA,TRBV11-2,TRBJ1-2,NA
TGTGCCAGCAGCTTAGGGTCAGGGGTCTTGCTAGCTGAAGCTTTCTTT,CASSLGSGVLLAEAFF,NA,TRBV11-2,TRBJ1-1,NA
TGTGCCAGCAGCCCCTCTTCCTACGAGCAGTACTTC,CASSPSSYEQYF,NA,TRBV3-1/TRBV3-2,TRBJ2-7,once
TGTGCCAGCAGCGCGGACACGTATAGCAATCAGCCCCAGCATTTT,CASSADTYSNQPQHF,NA,TRBV5-5,TRBJ1-5,NA
TGTGCCAGTAAGTGGAAGATGAACACTGAAGCTTTCTTT,CASKWKMNTEAFF,NA,TRBV19,TRBJ1-1,NA
TGTGCCAGCAGTACCTGGGGCAATCAGCCCCAGCATTTT,CASSTWGNQPQHF,NA,TRBV6-6,TRBJ1-5,NA
TGTGCCAGCGGCGTGGGGCTCAATCAGCCCCAGCATTTT,CASGVGLNQPQHF,NA,TRBV7-6,TRBJ1-5,NA
TGTGCCAGCGCTGACAGGGGGCATGAGCAGTTCTTC,CASADRGHEQFF,TRBD1,TRBV2,TRBJ2-1,few
TGCGCCAGCAGCCTAAGATGGACAGGGGAGAACGAGCAGTACTTC,CASSLRWTGENEQYF,TRBD1,TRBV5-1,TRBJ2-7,NA
TGTGCCAGCAGTTTAGTCACCGGGGTGGAGAAGCTGTTTTTT,CASSLVTGVEKLFF,NA,TRBV27,TRBJ2-2,once
TGTGCCAGCAGCTTAGCGCTAGGTCAGCCCCAGCATTTT,CASSLALGQPQHF,NA,TRBV7-2,TRBJ1-5,few